What follows are 31 T cell receptor beta chains derived from one specimen sequenced in a study of a mutant IDH1 vaccine in newly diagnosed glioma. Time point here: week 47, end of study. Every single dose of the vaccine, 300 ug of mutant IDH1 20-mer peptide, came with topical imiquimod. These receptors are not linked to any known antigen. Clones were read by immunoSEQ multiplex PCR, and TCRdb kept only the in-frame ones, dropping some. The sample lists 50,000 to 55,000 clones, less than 75% occurring once. Sample: peripheral blood mononuclear cells (PBMCs), taken from a glioma patient whose treatment included an IDH1 peptide vaccine. The source of these receptors is a middle-aged man with glioma. Some clones in this sample may be carry-over from other donors' samples.

This clone was found once. The V call is TRBV2, the J call TRBJ2-3; 12 nucleotides match TRBD2. Germline values: CDR1 SNHLY, CDR2 FYNNEI. The CDR3 has 15 amino acids. After removal of 5 bases from V and 5 bases from J, the junction contained 5 bases not matched to a gene. This CDR3 reads CASSRTSGAVDTQYF. The CDR3 DNA is TGTGCCAGCAGTCGGACTAGCGGGGCGGTAGATACGCAGTATTTT.

The table lists this clone with a count of one. The CDR3 protein is CASSLTATGNTIYF. In nucleotides, the CDR3 is TGTGCCAGCAGCCTCACTGCTACAGGAAACACCATATATTTT. The chain is built from TRBV7-9 and TRBJ1-3; D gene ambiguous. Trimming took off 5 bases at V and 4 bases at J, with 12 bases between the two ends. Per germline, CDR1 SEHNR and CDR2 FQNEAQ (reference sequence). This CDR3 has 14 amino acids. Variable domain in full (rest from reference TRBV7-9 and TRBJ1-3): DTGVSQNPRHKITKRGQNVTFRCDPISEHNRLYWYRQTLGQGPEFLTYFQNEAQLEKSRLLSDRFSAERPKGSFSTLEIQRTEQGDSAMYLCASSLTATGNTIYFGEGSWLTVV.

The rearrangement uses TRBV11-2 and TRBJ1-1; D gene unclear. The ends were cut back, 6 bases at V and 4 bases at J, with 15 bases in the middle. This CDR3 is 14 amino acids long. Germline CDR1 SGHAT, CDR2 FQNNGV. The CDR3 DNA sequence: TGTGCCAGCAGTTTCACCGATAGCGGCACTGAAGCTTTCTTT. This sequence encodes CASSFTDSGTEAFF.

The J gene is TRBJ1-5, the V gene TRBV5-5, with 9 nucleotides matching TRBD1. The CDR3 has 17 residues. From germline, CDR1 is SGHKS and CDR2 YYEKEE (reference sequence). V shed 5 bases, J shed 0 bases, and the junction held 9 bases outside the gene matches. This chain's CDR3 is CASRMGQGLNSNQPQHF. The CDR3 DNA follows: TGTGCCAGCAGGATGGGACAGGGTCTGAATAGCAATCAGCCCCAGCATTTT.

The chain employs TRBV18 and TRBJ1-3, with a weak D call TRBD1 (5 bases). Germline CDR1 and CDR2: KGHSH and LQKENI. The CDR3 loop spans 16 amino acids. The V end lost 1 base, the J end lost 4 bases, and 14 bases lay between the germline ends. CDR3 amino acids: CASSPRREKRGNTIYF. The CDR3 DNA follows: TGTGCCAGCTCACCACGCAGGGAAAAACGCGGAAACACCATATATTTT.

This clone has a handful of counts. The gene calls are TRBV25-1 and TRBJ1-5; D call uncertain. Germline lookup yields CDR1 MGHDK and CDR2 SYGVNS. Trimming took 1 base from V and 6 from J, leaving 7 bases between them. The CDR3 is 13 residues long. DNA of the CDR3: TGTGCCAGCAGTGAATCTGGCCGTCAGCCCCAGCATTTT. It encodes CASSESGRQPQHF. The variable domain in full, completed from reference TRBV25-1 and TRBJ1-5, reads EADIYQTPRYLVIGTGKKITLECSQTMGHDKMYWYQQDPGMELHLIHYSYGVNSTEKGDLSSESTVSRIRTEHFPLTLESARPSHTSQYLCASSESGRQPQHFGDGTRLSIL.

The chain has TRBV5-1 and TRBJ1-4; no definite D call. V was trimmed by 0 bases and J by 6 bases, leaving 9 bases between them. CDR1 is SGHRS, CDR2 YFSETQ, per germline. The CDR3 is 14 amino acids. DNA of the CDR3: TGCGCCAGCAGCTTGGCCAGTACGGATGAAAAACTGTTTTTT. Translation: CASSLASTDEKLFF.

This clone was seen more than once but under ten times. The chain has TRBV14 and TRBJ2-1; the D is unclear. V was shortened by 0 bases and J by 9 bases, with 15 bases between the two germline ends. CDR3 length: 15 residues. The germline gives CDR1 SGHDN, CDR2 FVKESK. For the CDR3, the DNA is TGTGCCAGCAGCCAAGAGGCCCACCCTAGGCGTGAGCAGTTCTTC. It yields the protein CASSQEAHPRREQFF.

The chain recombines TRBV2 with TRBJ1-1, with D unresolved. Germline V lookup: CDR1 SNHLY, CDR2 FYNNEI. Trimming removed 5 bases from V and 7 bases from J, with 11 bases in between. This CDR3 has 12 residues. CDR3: CASSSDANEAFF. As DNA, the CDR3 is TGTGCCAGCAGTTCGGACGCTAATGAAGCTTTCTTT.

This clone has just one count. The rearrangement joins TRBV29-1 to TRBJ2-7, with D possibly being TRBD2 (6 bases). V was cut by 7 bases and J by 7 bases, with 17 bases left in between. CDR3 size: 12 residues. The germline gives CDR1 SQVTM, CDR2 ANQGSEA. Here the CDR3 reads CSGGTGEWEQYF. The CDR3 nucleotides are TGCAGCGGAGGGACGGGGGAATGGGAGCAGTACTTC.

The chain combines TRBV7-6 with TRBJ2-3, with TRBD2 matching 11 bases. The germline V gene has CDR1 SGHVS and CDR2 FNYEAQ. This CDR3 is built from 17 residues. After removal of 5 bases from V and 2 bases from J, the junction contained 9 bases not matched to a gene. CDR3 loop: CASSPRLAGPSTDTQYF. The CDR3, as DNA: TGTGCCAGCAGCCCAAGACTAGCGGGGCCGTCCACAGATACGCAGTATTTT.

The rearrangement joins TRBV7-9 to TRBJ1-3; the D gene is possibly TRBD1 (5 bases). This CDR3 contains 16 residues. V was pared by 1 base and J by 3 bases, with 13 bases between. Looked up from germline, CDR1 is SEHNR and CDR2 is FQNEAQ (reference sequence). The chain's CDR3 is CASSLDPGLGGNTIYF. The CDR3 coding sequence is TGTGCCAGCAGCTTAGATCCAGGGCTGGGTGGAAACACCATATATTTT.

CDR3 residues: CASSSDRGQSTEAFF. Here the CDR3 DNA reads TGCGCCAGCAGCTCAGACAGGGGGCAAAGCACTGAAGCTTTCTTT. This chain joins TRBV5-1 and TRBJ1-1; 10 nucleotides align to TRBD1. V gave up 3 bases and J gave up 4 bases; unmatched junction bases: 6. CDR1 and CDR2 (germline): SGHRS, YFSETQ. This CDR3 comprises 15 residues.

This clone was recorded a few times. The V call is TRBV4-1, the J call TRBJ1-1; no clear D gene. This CDR3 spans 15 amino acids. Per germline, CDR1 MGHRA and CDR2 YSYEKL. Trimming took 1 base from V and 3 from J, leaving 12 bases between them. The chain's CDR3 is CASSQGGFGDTEAFF. In DNA, the CDR3 is TGCGCCAGCAGCCAAGGTGGGTTCGGGGACACTGAAGCTTTCTTT.

The chain carries TRBV29-1 and TRBJ1-2, with 7 bases that match TRBD1. J was trimmed by 5 bases and V by 7 bases; bases with no gene match: 13. The CDR3 is 14 residues long. CDR1 SQVTM and CDR2 ANQGSEA come from the germline V gene. The CDR3 DNA reads TGCAGCGCAGACGGCGGGACAGAGTGGTATGGCTACACCTTC. Translated, it gives CSADGGTEWYGYTF.

The chain recombines TRBV4-1 with TRBJ2-3; 10 bases map to TRBD2. This CDR3 has 17 amino acids. Germline trimming cut 1 base from V and 9 bases from J; bases unmatched to any gene: 13. CDR1 and CDR2 from the germline V gene are MGHRA and YSYEKL. In nucleotides, the CDR3 is TGCGCCAGCAGCCAAGTTCGGCGTAGCGGGGGGTTGGAGACGCAGTATTTT. Translation gives CASSQVRRSGGLETQYF.

The genes are TRBV2 and TRBJ2-2; D is unresolved. The V and J ends lost 0 bases and 1 base respectively, with 6 bases between them. CDR1 is SNHLY, CDR2 FYNNEI, per germline. This CDR3 has 15 residues. The CDR3 nucleotides read TGTGCCAGCAGTGAAGCTAGCCGGAACACCGGGGAGCTGTTTTTT. Translation: CASSEASRNTGELFF.

The chain uses TRBV5-6 and TRBJ1-3, with 9 bases matching TRBD1. This CDR3 has 15 residues. The germline V gene encodes CDR1 SGHDT and CDR2 YYEEEE. The V gene end was trimmed by 4 bases and the J gene end by 4 bases; junction bases not matched to a gene: 6. Here the CDR3 DNA reads TGTGCCAGCAGCGAACAGGGGGCTAACGGAAACACCATATATTTT. The encoded protein is CASSEQGANGNTIYF.

The chain employs TRBV29-1 and TRBJ1-1; TRBD1 matches 12 bases. J gave up 7 bases and V 5 bases, and 5 bases lay outside the gene matches. CDR3 length equals 13 residues. CDR1 SQVTM and CDR2 ANQGSEA come from the germline V gene. CDR3 coding DNA: TGCAGCGTTTGGGACAGGGGGCAGGGTGAAGCTTTCTTT. Protein product: CSVWDRGQGEAFF.

V and J are TRBV5-4 and TRBJ1-3; maybe TRBD1 (5 bases). Germline V lookup: CDR1 SGHNT, CDR2 YYREEE (reference sequence). V was pared by 1 base and J by 0 bases, with 14 bases between. The CDR3 consists of 17 residues. CDR3 amino acids: CASSLSIGATSGNTIYF. In nucleotides, the CDR3 is TGTGCCAGCAGCTTGAGTATAGGGGCTACCTCTGGAAACACCATATATTTT. Full variable domain (missing parts from reference TRBV5-4 and TRBJ1-3): ETGVTQSPTHLIKTRGQQVTLRCSSQSGHNTVSWYQQALGQGPQFIFQYYREEENGRGNFPPRFSGLQFPNYSSELNVNALELDDSALYLCASSLSIGATSGNTIYFGEGSWLTVV.

The rearrangement joins TRBV29-1 to TRBJ2-5; D is ambiguous. CDR3 length: 14 residues. Germline V CDR1 and CDR2: SQVTM, ANQGSEA. The ends were cut back, 4 bases at V and 4 bases at J, with 16 bases in the middle. DNA for the CDR3: TGCAGCGTTGGGGGTCTAGTCAGCGCAGAGACCCAGTACTTC. Its protein product is CSVGGLVSAETQYF.

The V gene is TRBV5-6, the J gene TRBJ2-5; 15 bases line up with TRBD2. The germline gives CDR1 SGHDT, CDR2 YYEEEE. The ends lost 5 bases at V and 2 bases at J; junction bases unmatched: 10. CDR3 length equals 18 residues. CDR3 protein: CASSYPRTSGGGQETQYF. The CDR3 DNA reads as TGTGCCAGCAGTTACCCCCGGACTAGCGGGGGGGGACAAGAGACCCAGTACTTC. The full variable domain, rest sourced from reference TRBV5-6 and TRBJ2-5, is DAGVTQSPTHLIKTRGQQVTLRCSPKSGHDTVSWYQQALGQGPQFIFQYYEEEERQRGNFPDRFSGHQFPNYSSELNVNALLLGDSALYLCASSYPRTSGGGQETQYFGPGTRLLVL.

The chain joins TRBV15 to TRBJ1-5; D ambiguous. Germline V gives CDR1 LNHNV, CDR2 YYDKDF (reference sequence). V was pared by 3 bases and J by 5 bases, with 11 bases between. The CDR3 is made up of 14 amino acids. In nucleotides, the CDR3 is TGTGCCACCAGCAGGGAACAGTGGGATCAGCCCCAGCATTTT. Translation gives CATSREQWDQPQHF.

In its sample, this clone was seen once. This chain uses TRBV2 with TRBJ2-7; D is uncertain. Germline V gene lookup returns CDR1 SNHLY and CDR2 FYNNEI. With 7 bases removed from V and 3 bases from J, the gap between germline ends came to 7 bases. The CDR3 runs to 11 residues. In DNA, the CDR3 is TGTGCCAGCAAAGTAGGCTACGAGCAGTACTTC. Its translation is CASKVGYEQYF.

This rearrangement joins TRBV5-8 to TRBJ2-1; TRBD2 is a possible D gene (7 bases). V was clipped by 1 base and J by 1 base, with 12 bases between them. Germline-derived CDR1 and CDR2 are SGHTS and YDEGEE. The CDR3 extends over 16 amino acids. CDR3 in DNA: TGTGCCAGCAGCTTGTTTGCGGGGGCTTCCTACAATGAGCAGTTCTTC. Translation: CASSLFAGASYNEQFF.

This chain's CDR3 is CASAAGYRNTIYF. For the CDR3, the DNA is TGTGCCAGCGCTGCAGGCTACAGAAACACCATATATTTT. The V gene is TRBV27, the J gene TRBJ1-3; D is unclear. Germline CDR1 and CDR2: MNHEY and SMNVEV (reference sequence). Trimming removed 8 bases from V and 5 bases from J, with 13 bases in between. The CDR3 consists of 13 residues.

V usage is TRBV6-5 and J usage is TRBJ2-5; 10 bases are shared with TRBD1. This CDR3 is built from 13 residues. Germline assignment: CDR1 MNHEY and CDR2 SVGAGI. The junction had 7 bases not matched to a gene; V was cut back by 8 bases and J by 7 bases. The CDR3 region is CASRGQGSGTQYF. CDR3 in DNA: TGTGCCAGCCGGGGACAGGGGTCGGGGACCCAGTACTTC.

This clone has just a few counts. The CDR3 nucleotides are TGTGCCAGCAGCCCCGGCGTCGGGACAGAGAGGGGCTACACCTTC. As protein: CASSPGVGTERGYTF. The V call is TRBV11-2, the J call TRBJ1-2; TRBD1 aligns across 7 bases. The CDR3 length is 15 residues. J gave up 8 bases and V 5 bases, and 14 bases lay outside the gene matches. Germline V gives CDR1 SGHAT, CDR2 FQNNGV. Combining the CDR3 with reference TRBV11-2 and TRBJ1-2 gives the whole variable domain EAGVAQSPRYKIIEKRQSVAFWCNPISGHATLYWYQQILGQGPKLLIQFQNNGVVDDSQLPKDRFSAERLKGVDSTLKIQPAKLEDSAVYLCASSPGVGTERGYTFGSGTRLTVV.

The chain carries TRBV7-8 and TRBJ2-7; 9 nucleotides match TRBD1. Germline loops: CDR1 SGHVS, CDR2 FQNEAQ. The CDR3 sequence is 14 residues long. Losses at the gene ends were 5 bases for V and 6 bases for J; bases not matched to a gene: 8. CDR3 loop: CASSAGQGTGEQYF. In nucleotides, the CDR3 is TGTGCCAGCAGCGCGGGACAGGGTACGGGCGAGCAGTACTTC.

The chain employs TRBV7-6 and TRBJ2-7, with TRBD2 identical over 7 bases. CDR3 length: 14 residues. The V gene end was trimmed by 5 bases and the J gene end by 0 bases; junction bases not matched to a gene: 4. In germline, CDR1 is SGHVS, CDR2 FNYEAQ. CDR3 region: CASSEERGSYEQYF. As DNA, the CDR3 is TGTGCCAGCAGCGAGGAGCGGGGCTCCTACGAGCAGTACTTC.

The chain joins TRBV11-2 to TRBJ2-3, with 12 bases lining up with TRBD1. CDR1 SGHAT and CDR2 FQNNGV come from the germline V gene. The trim removed 5 bases at V and 4 bases at J, leaving 16 bases unmatched. This CDR3 has 19 residues. CDR3: CASSRRPGQGAERSDTQYF. The CDR3 DNA reads as TGTGCCAGCAGCCGAAGACCGGGACAGGGGGCTGAAAGATCAGATACGCAGTATTTT.